Listed below are T cell receptor beta chains from one sample, sequenced in a study of early T cells in non-severe SARS-CoV-2 infection. TCRdb re-called the 5' RACE reads through MiXCR, storing one row per CDR3 protein. This sample yields tens of thousands of distinct CDR3 sequences, of which approximately 12% are seen a single time; approximately 1% belongs to the top ten. The sequences come from whole blood, collected at baseline. The source is an adult who was a healthcare worker with PCR-confirmed SARS-CoV-2 infection or an uninfected control (not recorded which). The donor label of this sample is uncertain. CDR3s include the opening cysteine and the closing phenylalanine or tryptophan. Each record gives: clone size, V gene, J gene, D gene, CDR3 protein, CDR3 DNA. A D gene is named only where the DNA matches it firmly. Size values are once, few and many counts, or a class for expanded clones, and some rows have none.

NA	TRBV18	TRBJ2-1	TRBD1	CASSGTGFNEQFF	TGTGCCAGCTCCGGGACAGGGTTCAATGAGCAGTTCTTC
NA	TRBV7-2	TRBJ2-5	NA	CASSLGQEETQYF	TGTGCCAGCAGCTTAGGACAGGAAGAGACCCAGTACTTC
few	TRBV7-2	TRBJ2-3	NA	CASSADPTDTQYF	TGTGCCAGCAGCGCCGACCCCACAGATACGCAGTATTTT
NA	TRBV11-2	TRBJ1-4	NA	CASSFKPGEKLFF	TGTGCCAGCAGCTTCAAGCCGGGTGAAAAACTGTTTTTT
few	TRBV19	TRBJ1-4	NA	CASSIRAGATNEKLFF	TGTGCCAGTAGTATTAGGGCAGGGGCAACTAATGAAAAACTGTTTTTT
NA	TRBV6-1	TRBJ1-3	NA	CASSDGSGSSGNTIYF	TGTGCCAGCAGTGATGGTTCTGGGAGCTCTGGAAACACCATATATTTT
NA	TRBV18	TRBJ1-5	TRBD1	CASSPGQGVEPQHF	TGTGCCAGCTCACCCGGACAGGGGGTTGAACCCCAGCATTTT
few	TRBV5-1	TRBJ1-1	NA	CASSSGRRRDHTEAFF	TGCGCCAGCAGCTCCGGCCGACGCAGGGATCACACTGAAGCTTTCTTT
NA	TRBV18	TRBJ1-4	NA	CASSPPTGTREKLFF	TGTGCCAGCTCACCACCGACCGGGACCCGGGAAAAACTGTTTTTT
NA	TRBV12-3/TRBV12-4	TRBJ2-1	NA	CASIQWFTGPRASYNEQFF	TGTGCCAGCATCCAGTGGTTTACGGGACCACGCGCGTCCTACAATGAGCAGTTCTTC
NA	TRBV2	TRBJ2-3	TRBD1	CASSEAERGPDTQYF	TGTGCCAGCAGTGAAGCGGAGAGGGGGCCAGATACGCAGTATTTT
few	TRBV11-2	TRBJ2-1	TRBD2	CASSLDWLAGQFF	TGTGCCAGCAGCTTAGACTGGCTAGCGGGGCAGTTCTTC
few	TRBV3-1	TRBJ2-3	TRBD1	CASSHTAGGTDTQYF	TGTGCCAGCAGCCATACAGCAGGGGGAACAGATACGCAGTATTTT
NA	TRBV9	TRBJ1-2	NA	CASSGGEGTHGYAF	TGTGCCAGCAGCGGAGGGGAGGGGACTCATGGCTACGCCTTC
many	TRBV4-2	TRBJ1-2	NA	CASSQAGAASYGYTF	TGTGCCAGCAGCCAAGCGGGGGCGGCTAGCTATGGCTACACCTTC
NA	TRBV4-1	TRBJ1-1	NA	CASSQLSNTEAFF	TGCGCCAGCAGCCAATTGTCGAACACTGAAGCTTTCTTT
NA	TRBV12-3/TRBV12-4	TRBJ2-2	NA	CASSFLGELFF	TGTGCCAGCAGTTTTCTAGGGGAGCTGTTTTTT
few	TRBV7-9	TRBJ2-3	NA	CASSQWGRASTDTQYF	TGTGCCAGCAGCCAGTGGGGCAGGGCTAGCACAGATACGCAGTATTTT
NA	TRBV27	TRBJ2-1	TRBD1	CASRLNRQGSRGEQFF	TGTGCCAGCAGACTGAATAGACAGGGGTCCCGGGGTGAGCAGTTCTTC
few	TRBV7-9	TRBJ1-1	NA	CASSQGATEAFF	TGTGCCAGCAGCCAAGGGGCGACTGAAGCTTTCTTT
NA	TRBV5-1	TRBJ2-6	NA	CASSFGSGNSGANVLTF	TGCGCCAGCAGCTTTGGCTCGGGCAACTCTGGGGCCAACGTCCTGACTTTC
NA	TRBV5-4	TRBJ2-4	TRBD1	CASSFGTGRKNIQYF	TGTGCCAGCAGCTTCGGGACAGGGCGCAAAAACATTCAGTACTTC
many	TRBV2	TRBJ2-1	TRBD1	CASTRDRGYNEQFF	TGTGCCAGCACCCGGGACAGGGGTTACAATGAGCAGTTCTTC
few	TRBV7-6	TRBJ2-5	TRBD1	CASSTRGRETQYF	TGTGCCAGCAGCACCAGGGGGCGGGAGACCCAGTACTTC
few	TRBV19	TRBJ1-1	NA	CASSIEWQGAEAFF	TGTGCCAGTAGTATAGAGTGGCAGGGCGCTGAAGCTTTCTTT
NA	TRBV25-1	TRBJ1-2	TRBD1	CASSVTGLNYGYTF	TGTGCCAGCAGTGTGACAGGGCTTAACTATGGCTACACCTTC
few	TRBV5-1	TRBJ1-4	NA	CASRGQPTNEKLFF	TGCGCCAGCAGAGGACAGCCAACTAATGAAAAACTGTTTTTT
few	TRBV20-1	TRBJ1-5	NA	CSASAGTSNQPQHF	TGCAGTGCTAGCGCTGGGACGAGCAATCAGCCCCAGCATTTT
NA	TRBV18	TRBJ2-1	TRBD1	CASPRDRDYNEQFF	TGTGCCAGCCCCCGGGACAGGGATTACAATGAGCAGTTCTTC
many	TRBV27	TRBJ1-6	NA	CASSLWAGRKNNSPLHF	TGTGCCAGCAGTTTATGGGCAGGGAGGAAAAATAATTCACCCCTCCACTTT
many	TRBV29-1	TRBJ1-4	NA	CSVSLVATNEKLFF	TGCAGCGTATCACTCGTTGCGACTAATGAAAAACTGTTTTTT
few	TRBV5-8	TRBJ1-5	TRBD1	CASSSPRTGIYQPQHF	TGTGCCAGCAGCTCTCCTAGGACAGGGATATATCAGCCCCAGCATTTT
few	TRBV20-1	TRBJ2-1	NA	CSARDTGQSGGEQFF	TGCAGTGCTAGAGATACCGGACAGTCGGGGGGCGAGCAGTTCTTC
many	TRBV18	TRBJ1-1	NA	CASSPPWGGSTEAFF	TGTGCCAGCTCACCACCATGGGGCGGGAGCACTGAAGCTTTCTTT
NA	TRBV5-8	TRBJ2-3	NA	CASSWGRGLTDTQYF	TGTGCCAGCAGCTGGGGGAGGGGGCTGACGGATACGCAGTATTTT
NA	TRBV6-6	TRBJ1-6	NA	CASEQGGANSPLHF	TGTGCCAGCGAACAGGGAGGGGCTAATTCACCCCTCCACTTT
NA	TRBV2	TRBJ1-3	NA	CASRGGSSGNTIYF	TGTGCCAGCAGGGGTGGGAGCTCTGGAAACACCATATATTTT
NA	TRBV12-3/TRBV12-4	TRBJ1-2	NA	CASSFWGNGYTF	TGTGCCAGCAGTTTCTGGGGAAATGGCTACACCTTC
many	TRBV12-3/TRBV12-4	TRBJ1-1	NA	CASSLVGRPKAFF	TGTGCCAGCAGTTTAGTCGGCAGGCCGAAGGCTTTCTTT